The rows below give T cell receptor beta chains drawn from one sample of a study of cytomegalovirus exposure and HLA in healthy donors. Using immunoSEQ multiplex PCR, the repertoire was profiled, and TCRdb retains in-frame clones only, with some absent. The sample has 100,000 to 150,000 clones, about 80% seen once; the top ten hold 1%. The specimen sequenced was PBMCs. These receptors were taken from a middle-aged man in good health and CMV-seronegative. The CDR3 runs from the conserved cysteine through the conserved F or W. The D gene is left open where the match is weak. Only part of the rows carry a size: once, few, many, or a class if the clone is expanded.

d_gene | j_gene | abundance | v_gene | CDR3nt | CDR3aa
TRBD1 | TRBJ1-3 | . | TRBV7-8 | TGTGCCAGCAGCCCTGGACAGGCATTGGGAAACACCATATATTTT | CASSPGQALGNTIYF
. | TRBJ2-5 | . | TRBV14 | TGTGCCAGCAGCCAAGGGAGGGGTATTCTTGGAGAGACCCAGTACTTC | CASSQGRGILGETQYF
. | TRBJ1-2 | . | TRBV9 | TGTGCCAGCAGCGTAGGGACACAAGGGTATGGCTACACCTTC | CASSVGTQGYGYTF
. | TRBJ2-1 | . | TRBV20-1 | TGCAGTCCCTCCCAGGGCAATGAGCAGTTCTTC | CSPSQGNEQFF
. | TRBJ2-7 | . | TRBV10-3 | TGTGCCATCAGTGTACTCCGTACGAACTACGAGCAGTACTTC | CAISVLRTNYEQYF
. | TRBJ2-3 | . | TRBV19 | TGTGCCAGTAATACTTGGCAGGGCAGCACAGATACGCAGTATTTT | CASNTWQGSTDTQYF
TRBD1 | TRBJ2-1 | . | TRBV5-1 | TGCGCCAGCAGCCCAGGGACAGGGGCGGATGAGCAGTTCTTC | CASSPGTGADEQFF
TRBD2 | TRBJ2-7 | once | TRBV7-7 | TGTGCCAGCCGAGGAACGGGGGGGGCGTCGGGGGAGCAGTACTTC | CASRGTGGASGEQYF
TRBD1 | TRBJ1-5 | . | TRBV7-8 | TGTGCCAGCAGCGGACGACCGGGACAGGACAATCAGCCCCAGCATTTT | CASSGRPGQDNQPQHF
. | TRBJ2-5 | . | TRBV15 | TGTGCCACCAGCAGGGGTCTGGGCGCTGCCCAAGAGACCCAGTACTTC | CATSRGLGAAQETQYF
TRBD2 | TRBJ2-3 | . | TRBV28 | TGTGCCAGCAGTCTAATTCTAGCGGGTGTCGATACGCAGTATTTT | CASSLILAGVDTQYF
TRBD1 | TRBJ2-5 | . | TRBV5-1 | TGCGCCAGCAGCCCGGGGACAGGGAGGGAGACCCAGTACTTC | CASSPGTGRETQYF
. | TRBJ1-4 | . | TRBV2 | TGTGCCAGCAGCCAGACAGGTTCTAATGAAAAACTGTTTTTT | CASSQTGSNEKLFF
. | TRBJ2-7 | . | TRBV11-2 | TGTGCCAGCAGCTTAGGCCCAGGGACCTACGAGCAGTACTTC | CASSLGPGTYEQYF
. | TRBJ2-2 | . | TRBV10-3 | TGTGCCATCACCAGAGGACAGAATGCGAACACCGGGGAGCTGTTTTTT | CAITRGQNANTGELFF
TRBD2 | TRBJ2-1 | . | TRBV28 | TGTGCCAGCCGGACTAGCGGGCACAACAATGAGCAGTTCTTC | CASRTSGHNNEQFF
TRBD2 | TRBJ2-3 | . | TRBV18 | TGTGCCAGCTCAGAAAGCGGGAGGGGCACAGATACGCAGTATTTT | CASSESGRGTDTQYF
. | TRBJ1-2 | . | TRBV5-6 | TGTGCCAGCAGCATCCGGGACTATGGCTACACCTTC | CASSIRDYGYTF
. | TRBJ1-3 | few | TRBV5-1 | TGCGCCAGCAGGGCAGGGGTGAGCTCTGGAAACACCATATATTTT | CASRAGVSSGNTIYF
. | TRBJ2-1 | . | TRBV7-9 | TGTGTGGGGCTGAAGACCTCCTACAATGAGCAGTTCTTC | CVGLKTSYNEQFF
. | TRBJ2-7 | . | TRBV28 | TGTGCCAGCAGACGGACCGGGACCTACGAGCAGTACTTC | CASRRTGTYEQYF
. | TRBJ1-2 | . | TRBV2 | TGTGCCAGCAGGCCGGGACTTTATGGCTACACCTTC | CASRPGLYGYTF
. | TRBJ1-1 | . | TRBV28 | TGTGCCAGCAGTTTAGGGGGGGCGCTGGGCGGCACTGAAGCTTTCTTT | CASSLGGALGGTEAFF
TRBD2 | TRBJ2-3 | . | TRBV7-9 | TGTGCCAGCAGCTTACGCGGGAGCAACACAGATACGCAGTATTTT | CASSLRGSNTDTQYF
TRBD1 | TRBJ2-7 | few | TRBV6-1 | TGTGCCAGCAAATCAGGGGGCTTGGGCTCCTACGAGCAGTACTTC | CASKSGGLGSYEQYF
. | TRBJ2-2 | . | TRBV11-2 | TGTGCCAGCAGCTTAGTCGGCCGCCGGGGTGGGGAGCTGTTTTTT | CASSLVGRRGGELFF